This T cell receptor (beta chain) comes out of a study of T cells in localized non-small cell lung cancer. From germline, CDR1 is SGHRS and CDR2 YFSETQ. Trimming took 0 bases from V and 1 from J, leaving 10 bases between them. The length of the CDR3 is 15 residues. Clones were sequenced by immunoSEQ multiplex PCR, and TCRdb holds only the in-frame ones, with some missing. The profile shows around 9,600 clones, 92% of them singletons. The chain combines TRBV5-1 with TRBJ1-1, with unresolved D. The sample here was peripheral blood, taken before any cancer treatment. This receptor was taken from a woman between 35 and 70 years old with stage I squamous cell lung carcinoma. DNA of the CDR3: TGCGCCAGCAGCTTGGGGGCGCAGCCGAACACTGAAGCTTTCTTT. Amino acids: CASSLGAQPNTEAFF.